Below, 32 T cell receptor beta chains from the same sample are listed, as sequenced in a study of T cells in Graves' hyperthyroidism and ophthalmopathy. There were TCR beta CDR3 regions amplified from RNA transcripts. Researchers ran a first-round RT-PCR on the TCR CDR3 using the HTBI primer set. TCRdb ran MiXCR on the multiplex PCR reads and lists one entry per CDR3 protein. The table shows around 610,000 distinct CDR3 sequences, with 14% to 15% occurring only once. The sample taken for sequencing was blood. Receptors were obtained from a woman aged 40 to 50 with Graves' ophthalmopathy.

This clonotype was detected many times. The chain has TRBV12-3 or TRBV12-4 and TRBJ2-7, with D hard to call. Trimming left V 5 bases short and J 4 bases short, with 9 bases between. The CDR3 contains 12 residues. Here the CDR3 DNA reads TGTGCCAGCAGTCGGCGGCCTTACGAGCAGTACTTC. This codes for CASSRRPYEQYF.

This clonotype was counted at least ten times. The CDR3, as DNA: TGTGCCAGTAGACCTACAGGGAGCCCTCTCTATAATTCACCCCTCCACTTT. It translates to CASRPTGSPLYNSPLHF. The chain recombines TRBV19 with TRBJ1-6, with D tentatively TRBD1 (6 bases). The CDR3 runs to 17 residues. The V end was cut by 6 bases, the J end by 3 bases, with 18 bases between. Germline V lookup: CDR1 LNHDA, CDR2 SQIVND (reference sequence). Together with reference TRBV19 and TRBJ1-6, the CDR3 gives the full variable domain: DGGITQSPKYLFRKEGQNVTLSCEQNLNHDAMYWYRQDPGQGLRLIYYSQIVNDFQKGDIAEGYSVSREKKESFPLTVTSAQKNPTAFYLCASRPTGSPLYNSPLHFGNGTRLTVT.

This clonotype was counted at least ten times. This chain uses TRBV12-3 or TRBV12-4 with TRBJ1-2; tentatively, D is TRBD1 (5 bases). The germline V and J ends were trimmed by 3 bases and 3 bases, with 14 bases remaining between them. This CDR3 comprises 15 residues. The CDR3 loop is CASSFRRVGDYGYTF. The CDR3 DNA sequence: TGTGCCAGCAGTTTCCGACGGGTGGGGGACTATGGCTACACCTTC.

This clonotype occurred a few times. The chain carries TRBV6-1 and TRBJ2-7; 13 bases map to TRBD2. The germline V gene encodes CDR1 MNHNS and CDR2 SASEGT. V lost 6 bases and J lost 5; bases outside the gene matches: 7. The CDR3 totals 15 residues. The CDR3 sequence is CASRRLAGGWDEQYF. The CDR3 DNA sequence: TGTGCCAGCAGAAGACTAGCGGGAGGTTGGGACGAGCAGTACTTC.

V gene TRBV28 combines with J gene TRBJ2-7, with D unresolved. The CDR3 is 15 residues long. The germline gives CDR1 MDHEN, CDR2 SYDVKM. Trimming took off 6 bases at V and 0 bases at J, with 15 bases between the two ends. The CDR3 nucleotides read TGTGCCAGCAGCCAGCTGACATTTAGCTCCTACGAGCAGTACTTC. As protein: CASSQLTFSSYEQYF.

The rearrangement links TRBV19 to TRBJ1-1, with 7 nucleotides matching TRBD1. CDR1 LNHDA and CDR2 SQIVND come from the germline V gene (reference sequence). Trimming removed 5 bases from V and 8 bases from J; junction bases left unmatched: 8. The CDR3 has 13 amino acids. The CDR3 DNA reads TGTGCCAGTAGTGGGACAGTCCGGCTAGAAGCTTTCTTT. This gives the protein CASSGTVRLEAFF.

This clonotype occurred many times. This chain connects TRBV27 to TRBJ1-1; 11 bases agree with TRBD1. CDR1 and CDR2 (germline): MNHEY, SMNVEV (reference sequence). Germline trimming cut 8 bases from V and 6 bases from J; bases unmatched to any gene: 11. This CDR3 region has 15 residues. The CDR3 loop reads CASVSRTGGYAEAFF. Written as DNA, the CDR3 is TGTGCCAGCGTATCCCGGACAGGGGGCTACGCTGAAGCTTTCTTT.

This clonotype has ten or more counts. The J gene is TRBJ1-4, the V gene TRBV12-3 or TRBV12-4; 9 bases line up with TRBD1. J was trimmed by 1 base and V by 8 bases; bases with no gene match: 8. CDR3 length: 16 residues. CDR3 DNA: TGTGCCAGCGCGAACAGGGGGCGCGGAACTAATGAAAAACTGTTTTTT. It is translated as CASANRGRGTNEKLFF.

There are many counts of this clonotype. The chain has TRBV6-5 and TRBJ1-2, with TRBD1 as a possible D gene (5 bases). V was cut by 4 bases and J by 7 bases, with 16 bases left in between. The CDR3 runs 14 residues. Germline CDR1 MNHEY, CDR2 SVGAGI. The CDR3 DNA reads as TGTGCCAGCAGTTCCCAGACAGTCTATTTTGGCTACACCTTC. Translated: CASSSQTVYFGYTF.

This clonotype was seen ten or more times. The chain is built from TRBV5-1 and TRBJ1-1; 9 bases match TRBD1. Germline CDR1 SGHRS, CDR2 YFSETQ. The CDR3 covers 17 residues. The trim removed 4 bases at V and 3 bases at J, leaving 13 bases unmatched. CDR3 amino acids: CASSHPYPRDRDTEAFF. The CDR3 DNA reads TGCGCCAGCAGCCACCCATACCCCCGGGACAGGGACACTGAAGCTTTCTTT.

The rearrangement uses TRBV5-8 and TRBJ2-3; D unresolved. CDR1 and CDR2 from the germline V gene are SGHTS and YDEGEE. Trimming cost V 4 bases and J 7 bases, with 13 bases left between them. This CDR3 comprises 13 residues. The CDR3 region is CASSGDLVYTQYF. The CDR3 DNA reads TGTGCCAGCAGCGGTGATTTGGTTTATACGCAGTATTTT. The full variable domain, with the rest looked up from reference TRBV5-8 and TRBJ2-3, is EAGVTQSPTHLIKTRGQQATLRCSPISGHTSVYWYQQALGLGLQFLLWYDEGEERNRGNFPPRFSGRQFPNYSSELNVNALELEDSALYLCASSGDLVYTQYFGPGTRLTVL.

This clonotype has at least ten counts. The rearrangement uses TRBV7-2 and TRBJ2-5; TRBD1 is a possible D gene (5 bases). Germline assignment: CDR1 SGHTA and CDR2 FQGNSA. CDR3 length equals 13 residues. V gave up 2 bases and J gave up 5 bases, with 9 bases separating them. The CDR3 sequence: CASSLIGAETQYF. For the CDR3, the DNA is TGTGCCAGCAGCTTAATAGGGGCGGAGACCCAGTACTTC.

The chain recombines TRBV7-2 with TRBJ2-7; 7 bases map to TRBD2. Germline V gene sequence: CDR1 SGHTA, CDR2 FQGNSA. V trimming: 1 base; J trimming: 3 bases; junction bases outside the gene matches: 6. The CDR3 runs 15 residues. The CDR3 sequence: CASSLGTGLRYEQYF. The CDR3 coding sequence is TGTGCCAGCAGCTTAGGGACGGGACTACGCTACGAGCAGTACTTC. The full variable domain, rest sourced from reference TRBV7-2 and TRBJ2-7, is GAGVSQSPSNKVTEKGKDVELRCDPISGHTALYWYRQSLGQGLEFLIYFQGNSAPDKSGLPSDRFSAERTGGSVSTLTIQRTQQEDSAVYLCASSLGTGLRYEQYFGPGTRLTVT.

The sample holds many counts of this clonotype. This chain links TRBV12-3 or TRBV12-4 with TRBJ1-1; 7 bases agree with TRBD1. The trim removed 6 bases at V and 5 bases at J, leaving 6 bases unmatched. The CDR3 is 13 residues long. CDR3 DNA: TGTGCCAGCAGCCGACAGGGAGGAACTGAAGCTTTCTTT. Residues: CASSRQGGTEAFF.

This clonotype was detected ten times or more. This chain joins TRBV30 and TRBJ2-7; tentative D call: TRBD1 (5 bases). Between the trimmed V and J ends, which lost 2 bases and 4 bases, there was a span of 12 bases. This CDR3 is built from 13 residues. Per the germline V gene, CDR1 is GTSNPN and CDR2 is SVGIG (reference sequence). CDR3 sequence reads: CAWSKGSGYEQYF. CDR3 nucleotides: TGTGCCTGGAGTAAGGGCTCAGGGTACGAGCAGTACTTC. The full variable domain, rest sourced from reference TRBV30 and TRBJ2-7, is SQTIHQWPATLVQPVGSPLSLECTVEGTSNPNLYWYRQAAGRGLQLLFYSVGIGQISSEVPQNLSASRPQDRQFILSSKKLLLSDSGFYLCAWSKGSGYEQYFGPGTRLTVT.

The CDR3 is CSASHLRTSGSYEQYF. CDR3 bases: TGCAGTGCTAGCCATCTACGGACTAGCGGGTCCTACGAGCAGTACTTC. The V and J genes are TRBV20-1 and TRBJ2-7; 11 positions match TRBD2. CDR3 size: 16 residues. After removal of 3 bases from V and 1 base from J, the junction contained 8 bases not matched to a gene. CDR1 is DFQATT and CDR2 is SNEGSKA in the germline V gene (reference sequence).

This clonotype occurred many times. V usage is TRBV28 and J usage is TRBJ1-5; D remains ambiguous. CDR1 and CDR2 from the germline V gene are MDHEN and SYDVKM. CDR3 length: 13 amino acids. Between the trimmed V and J ends, which lost 2 bases and 9 bases, there was a span of 11 bases. As DNA, the CDR3 is TGTGCCAGCAGTTTAAAATTGGGGAGGCCCCAGCATTTT. Protein: CASSLKLGRPQHF.

This clonotype was recorded many times. This chain links TRBV12-3 or TRBV12-4 with TRBJ1-3; no reliable D call. Trimming took off 9 bases at V and 4 bases at J, with 7 bases between the two ends. This CDR3 has 11 amino acids. The chain's CDR3 is CASSAGNTIYF. Here the CDR3 DNA reads TGTGCCAGTTCTGCGGGAAACACCATATATTTT.

V is TRBV11-2 and J is TRBJ1-5, with D maybe TRBD1 (5 bases). The CDR3 sequence is 16 residues long. Per germline, CDR1 SGHAT and CDR2 FQNNGV. Trimming removed 1 base at V and 7 bases at J, with 17 bases between. CDR3 region: CASSLGQGGPIQPQHF. In DNA form, the CDR3 reads TGTGCCAGCAGCTTAGGCCAGGGTGGCCCAATACAGCCCCAGCATTTT.

In its sample, this clonotype was seen many times. This chain joins TRBV28 and TRBJ1-2; D is ambiguous. The V gene's germline CDR1 is MDHEN and CDR2 SYDVKM. The CDR3 runs 14 residues. The V end was cut by 3 bases, the J end by 4 bases, with 12 bases between. CDR3 residues: CASSLADRGYGYTF. As DNA, the CDR3 is TGTGCCAGCAGTTTGGCGGACCGGGGCTATGGCTACACCTTC.

This clonotype was seen at least ten times. The chain combines TRBV11-2 with TRBJ1-1, with 9 bases that match TRBD1. Germline V CDR1 and CDR2: SGHAT, FQNNGV. The CDR3 spans 14 residues. V gave up 7 bases and J gave up 5 bases; unmatched junction bases: 8. Here the CDR3 reads CASTIWTGETEAFF. The CDR3 bases are TGTGCCAGCACCATATGGACAGGGGAAACTGAAGCTTTCTTT.

This clonotype was observed many times. The J gene is TRBJ2-7, the V gene TRBV14; D remains ambiguous. CDR1 is SGHDN and CDR2 is FVKESK in the germline V gene. The CDR3 sequence is 12 residues long. The V end lost 8 bases, the J end lost 3 bases, and 11 bases lay between the germline ends. This CDR3 reads CASAKTLYEQYF. The CDR3 nucleotides read TGTGCCAGCGCGAAGACACTCTACGAGCAGTACTTC.

This clonotype came up a few times. V gene TRBV5-6 combines with J gene TRBJ1-3; D is unresolved. In germline, CDR1 is SGHDT, CDR2 YYEEEE. The CDR3 totals 14 residues. V shed 2 bases and J shed 1 base, with 7 bases lying between them. DNA for the CDR3: TGTGCCAGCAGCTTCTGGGGATCTGGAAACACCATATATTTT. Its protein is CASSFWGSGNTIYF.

This clonotype was counted many times. V gene TRBV7-2 combines with J gene TRBJ2-4, with 7 bases matching TRBD2. Germline assignment: CDR1 SGHTA and CDR2 FQGNSA. Germline trimming cut 1 base from V and 0 bases from J; bases unmatched to any gene: 6. CDR3 length equals 17 residues. This CDR3 reads CASSLGVIAGAKNIQYF. In nucleotides, the CDR3 is TGTGCCAGCAGCTTAGGAGTGATAGCGGGAGCCAAAAACATTCAGTACTTC.

This clonotype was picked up many times. The V and J genes are TRBV7-2 and TRBJ2-7, with TRBD2 matching 11 bases. The germline V gene encodes CDR1 SGHTA and CDR2 FQGNSA. The CDR3 runs 17 residues. Losses at the gene ends were 0 bases for V and 2 bases for J; bases not matched to a gene: 6. CDR3 amino acids: CASSLARTSGYPYEQYF. The CDR3 region has the DNA TGTGCCAGCAGCTTAGCGAGGACTAGCGGGTACCCCTACGAGCAGTACTTC.

This clonotype has a count of ten or more. This sequence joins TRBV6-2 or TRBV6-3 and TRBJ1-1; a weak D match, TRBD1 (5 bases). Germline V CDR1 and CDR2: MNHEY, SVGEGT. Trimming took off 0 bases at V and 10 bases at J, with 9 bases between the two ends. CDR3 size: 12 residues. CDR3 region: CASSYSDKRAFF. In nucleotides, the CDR3 is TGTGCCAGCAGTTACTCGGACAAGCGAGCTTTCTTT.

This clonotype was seen repeatedly, ten times or more. This chain joins TRBV28 and TRBJ2-2; D gene uncertain. This CDR3 region has 15 residues. V lost 6 bases and J 2 bases, leaving 13 bases between the germline ends. The germline V gene has CDR1 MDHEN and CDR2 SYDVKM. In DNA, the CDR3 is TGTGCCAGCAGCGGGTCAGGAACCAACACCGGGGAGCTGTTTTTT. The encoded protein is CASSGSGTNTGELFF.

In this sample, this clonotype turned up many times. J is TRBJ1-1 and V is TRBV2; D perhaps matches TRBD1 (6 bases). In germline, CDR1 is SNHLY, CDR2 FYNNEI. V was clipped by 2 bases and J by 4 bases, with 11 bases between them. The CDR3 sequence is 14 residues long. The CDR3 coding sequence is TGTGCCAGCAGTGAACAGGGGAGCAGCACTGAAGCTTTCTTT. This translates into CASSEQGSSTEAFF.

This clonotype has more than one count but fewer than ten. The gene calls are TRBV11-2 and TRBJ2-6; TRBD1 matches at 9 bases. Trimming removed 5 bases from V and 2 bases from J; junction bases left unmatched: 4. The CDR3 has 16 residues. CDR1 is SGHAT and CDR2 is FQNNGV in the germline V gene. For the CDR3, the DNA is TGTGCCAGCAGCGGGACAGGGTCTACTGGGGCCAACGTCCTGACTTTC. It yields the protein CASSGTGSTGANVLTF.

This clonotype appeared many times. The genes are TRBV27 and TRBJ2-7; 8 bases are shared with TRBD1. Germline lookup yields CDR1 MNHEY and CDR2 SMNVEV (reference sequence). Unmatched junction bases numbered 14, after V lost 2 bases and J lost 2 bases. This CDR3 has 18 residues. The CDR3, as DNA: TGTGCCAGCAGTTTAACCCCAATGAGGACAGGGCCCACCTACGAGCAGTACTTC. Translated, it gives CASSLTPMRTGPTYEQYF.

The chain carries TRBV20-1 and TRBJ2-7; either TRBD1 or TRBD2 may fit D (5 bases each). V lost 3 bases and J 3 bases, leaving 18 bases between the germline ends. The CDR3 contains 15 residues. Germline loops: CDR1 DFQATT, CDR2 SNEGSKA (reference sequence). CDR3: CSASKRDHPDYEQYF. As DNA, the CDR3 is TGCAGTGCTAGCAAAAGGGACCACCCCGACTACGAGCAGTACTTC.

This clonotype has at least ten counts. The V call is TRBV6-2 or TRBV6-3, the J call TRBJ2-5; TRBD2 agrees at 10 bases. Germline V gene lookup returns CDR1 MNHEY and CDR2 SVGEGT. The V segment lost 6 bases and the J segment 4 bases; nucleotides outside the gene matches: 8. The CDR3 spans 15 residues. CDR3 coding DNA: TGTGCCAGCAGGCCAGTTCTAGCGGGAGTAGAGACCCAGTACTTC. Translated: CASRPVLAGVETQYF.